The T cell receptor beta chain under discussion was sequenced for a study of CD8+ T cells in alopecia areata. In the study overall: Oral tofacitinib, 5 to 10 mg twice daily, was given in an open-label trial. Percent affected scalp area, the SALT score, rated treated patients' severity.

Concerning this clone itself: Its cognate antigen is unknown.

Stated treatment: oral pan-JAK inhibitor, 5-10 mg twice daily. Looked up from germline, CDR1 is MNHNS and CDR2 is SASEGT. Trimming removed 1 base from V and 4 bases from J, with 8 bases in between. CDR3 length: 13 residues. Regarding the study as a whole: Sharing of TCRs across patients appeared less clear than in mice, possibly for HLA-related reasons.

Extracted from the samples, RNA was reverse transcribed into cDNA to serve as the sequencing template. This table comes from immunoSEQ multiplex PCR, and its TCRdb copy is limited to in-frame clones, with some not included. In the table there are 150,000 to 200,000 clones, about three fifths of which are singletons. The specimen comprised CD4+ T cells sorted from blood, sampled at week 24, from a patient treated with tofacitinib. This sequence was found in a human donor with alopecia areata. V gene TRBV6-1 combines with J gene TRBJ2-7, with a possible D match to TRBD1 (5 bases). CDR3 protein: CASSEGKGYEQYF. As DNA, the CDR3 is TGTGCCAGCAGTGAAGGAAAGGGGTACGAGCAGTACTTC.